The 32 T cell receptor beta chains presented below share a single source sample, sequenced in a study of T-cell reconstitution after alpha-beta-depleted transplantation in children (dated by TCRdb to 2015 to 2016). This sample's treatment or condition label indicates: allogeneic hematopoietic cell transplantation with graft depleted of TCRalphabeta T cells and CD19 B cells. The library came from PCR. Reads for this sample came from an Illumina HiSeq 2500. Molecular barcoding was employed in the preparation of TCR libraries, with unique molecular identifiers being used to normalize TCRbeta repertoire quantification. TCRdb applied fastp at Q25 and MiXCR to the public reads, then kept only in-frame beta chains. Rows with one shared CDR3 protein collapse into an entry with the most common genes and DNA. The sample table lists roughly 70,000 distinct CDR3 sequences, over 4.5% of them with a count of one. The leading ten clones occupy about 20% of the sample.

This specimen consisted of PBMCs, mostly from graft donor cells, obtained 180 days after TCRalphabeta/CD19-depleted stem cell transplant. Receptors were obtained from a boy under three years old who had a stem cell transplant for acute myeloid leukemia, so the T cells may come from the graft donor.

This clonotype was detected only a few times. The chain employs TRBV7-6 and TRBJ2-2; D is unclear. V lost 5 bases and J lost 2, with 9 bases in between. The CDR3 covers 14 residues. Germline CDR1 and CDR2: SGHVS and FNYEAQ. CDR3 sequence: CASSEQLNTGELFF. In DNA form, the CDR3 reads TGTGCCAGCAGCGAGCAGTTAAACACCGGGGAGCTGTTTTTT.

The chain combines TRBV4-2 with TRBJ2-3, with D unclear. CDR3 length equals 14 residues. V was cut by 8 bases and J by 11 bases, with 23 bases left in between. Germline V gene sequence: CDR1 LGHNA, CDR2 YNFKEQ. Here the CDR3 reads CASGPGLLDSEQYF. The CDR3 DNA is TGTGCCAGCGGCCCCGGGCTCCTCGATTCTGAGCAGTATTTT.

This clonotype was seen repeatedly, ten times or more. This chain uses TRBV9 with TRBJ2-2; 7 nucleotides line up with TRBD2. CDR1 SGDLS and CDR2 YYNGEE come from the germline V gene. The CDR3 extends over 15 amino acids. Losses at the gene ends were 0 bases for V and 5 bases for J; bases not matched to a gene: 4. The CDR3 reads CASSVVGEGTGELFF. The DNA for the CDR3 is TGTGCCAGCAGCGTAGTGGGGGAGGGGACCGGGGAGCTGTTTTTT.

This clonotype was detected many times. The chain has TRBV28 and TRBJ2-7; D not certain. The ends were cut back, 7 bases at V and 3 bases at J, with 19 bases in the middle. Germline CDR1 is MDHEN and CDR2 is SYDVKM. The CDR3 runs to 15 residues. The CDR3 here is CASNSRGWPYYEQYV. The CDR3 bases are TGTGCCAGCAACTCTCGAGGTTGGCCCTACTACGAGCAGTACGTC.

This clonotype has ten or more counts. This chain joins TRBV12-5 and TRBJ1-1; no clear D gene. Germline CDR1 is LGHNT and CDR2 is FRNRAP. The CDR3 spans 13 residues. Deletions cut 1 base from V and 1 base from J, with 4 bases between. CDR3 loop: CASGLARNTEAFF. The CDR3 nucleotides read TGTGCTAGTGGTTTGGCCCGGAACACTGAAGCTTTCTTT.

This clonotype showed up many times. The chain couples TRBV11-2 to TRBJ2-7; the match to TRBD2 covers 11 bases. The germline V gene has CDR1 SGHAT and CDR2 FQNNGV. J gave up 4 bases and V 2 bases, and 7 bases lay outside the gene matches. This CDR3 is 16 amino acids long. CDR3 coding DNA: TGTGCCAGCAGCTTATCGCTTAGCGGGGGGGATTACGAGCAGTACTTC. This gives the protein CASSLSLSGGDYEQYF. The variable domain in full, with the rest retrieved from reference TRBV11-2 and TRBJ2-7, is EAGVAQSPRYKIIEKRQSVAFWCNPISGHATLYWYQQILGQGPKLLIQFQNNGVVDDSQLPKDRFSAERLKGVDSTLKIQPAKLEDSAVYLCASSLSLSGGDYEQYFGPGTRLTVT.

This clonotype occurred many times. The chain links TRBV7-6 to TRBJ2-5; D not resolved. The CDR3 covers 13 residues. V shed 3 bases and J shed 2 bases, with 7 bases lying between them. CDR1 and CDR2 from the germline V gene are SGHVS and FNYEAQ. The DNA of the CDR3 is TGTGCCAGCAGCTTCCTTTTACAAGAGACCCAGTACTTC. Amino acids: CASSFLLQETQYF.

In this sample, this clonotype turned up many times. The V call is TRBV12-3 or TRBV12-4, the J call TRBJ1-6, with D possibly being TRBD1 (6 bases). The CDR3 loop spans 15 amino acids. Trimming stripped 6 bases from V and 6 bases from J, with 15 bases between. CDR3 sequence reads: CASRVQGIGNSPLHF. The CDR3 DNA follows: TGTGCCAGCAGAGTCCAGGGGATCGGTAATTCACCCCTCCACTTT.

This clonotype occurred a few times. V usage is TRBV2 and J usage is TRBJ1-5; D gene ambiguous. Germline CDR1 reads SNHLY; CDR2 reads FYNNEI. V was clipped by 0 bases and J by 2 bases, with 14 bases between them. CDR3 length: 17 amino acids. The CDR3 is CASSEARRRAGNQPQHF. The CDR3 DNA reads TGTGCCAGCAGTGAAGCGCGGCGGAGGGCTGGCAATCAGCCCCAGCATTTT.

In this sample, this clonotype turned up many times. The chain uses TRBV12-3 or TRBV12-4 and TRBJ1-5; weak D call: TRBD1 (5 bases). The V end lost 7 bases, the J end lost 4 bases, and 11 bases lay between the germline ends. The CDR3 length is 13 residues. Here the CDR3 reads CASTLRENQPQHF. Here the CDR3 DNA reads TGTGCCAGCACCCTCAGGGAAAATCAGCCCCAGCATTTT.

There are many counts of this clonotype. This CDR3 is CASSGDRVFEKLFF. In DNA, the CDR3 is TGTGCCAGCAGTGGGGACAGGGTATTTGAAAAACTGTTTTTT. The chain combines TRBV12-3 or TRBV12-4 with TRBJ1-4; 9 bases map to TRBD1. The CDR3 length is 14 residues. Trimming took 5 bases from V and 7 from J; bases not matched to a gene: 5.

V gene TRBV11-2 combines with J gene TRBJ2-7, with D hard to call. V lost 4 bases and J lost 4, with 11 bases in between. Germline CDR1 SGHAT, CDR2 FQNNGV. The CDR3 is made up of 13 amino acids. In DNA form, the CDR3 reads TGTGCCAGCAGCTCCGGACCCTCATACGAGCAGTACTTC. The encoded protein is CASSSGPSYEQYF.

This clonotype has ten or more counts. The V call is TRBV7-9, the J call TRBJ2-7; TRBD1 matches at 10 bases. Trimming took 2 bases from V and 4 from J; bases not matched to a gene: 8. This CDR3 comprises 16 residues. Germline lookup yields CDR1 SEHNR and CDR2 FQNEAQ (reference sequence). CDR3 nucleotides: TGTGCCAGCAGCTTAACCTCCGGGACAGGGGCATACGAGCAGTACTTC. This codes for CASSLTSGTGAYEQYF.

This clonotype was found many times. CDR3 sequence (DNA): TGTGCCAGCAGCTTAAGGGGACGCTTTGAAAAACTGTTTTTT. This sequence encodes CASSLRGRFEKLFF. The chain employs TRBV7-2 and TRBJ1-4, with D possibly being TRBD1 (5 bases). The CDR3 spans 14 residues. V shed 2 bases and J shed 7 bases, with 11 bases lying between them. CDR1 and CDR2 from the germline V gene are SGHTA and FQGNSA.

In this sample, this clonotype turned up many times. V and J are TRBV29-1 and TRBJ2-6, with TRBD2 identical over 11 bases. V gave up 6 bases and J gave up 0 bases; unmatched junction bases: 4. The CDR3 contains 16 residues. In germline, CDR1 is SQVTM, CDR2 ANQGSEA. The CDR3 reads CSVGLAVNSGANVLTF. The DNA for the CDR3 is TGCAGCGTGGGACTAGCGGTTAACTCTGGGGCCAACGTCCTGACTTTC.

This clonotype was detected many times. V usage is TRBV29-1 and J usage is TRBJ2-5; TRBD1 is a possible D gene (6 bases). Germline CDR1 and CDR2: SQVTM and ANQGSEA. V lost 6 bases and J lost 1, with 15 bases in between. CDR3 length: 14 amino acids. DNA of the CDR3: TGCAGCGTCCGAGACAGGTACCTCCAAGAGACCCAGTACTTC. This encodes CSVRDRYLQETQYF.

This clonotype was recorded at least ten times. The chain employs TRBV6-5 and TRBJ1-5; TRBD1 matches at 8 bases. Per germline, CDR1 MNHEY and CDR2 SVGAGI. V trimming: 8 bases; J trimming: 6 bases; junction bases outside the gene matches: 6. This CDR3 has 13 residues. DNA of the CDR3: TGTGCCAGCCTGACAGGGGCGGGTCAGCCCCAGCATTTT. Protein product: CASLTGAGQPQHF.

The V gene is TRBV6-1, the J gene TRBJ1-5, with 8 nucleotides matching TRBD1. Trimming at V came to 7 bases and at J to 2 bases, leaving 7 bases not matched to a gene. CDR1 is MNHNS and CDR2 is SASEGT in the germline V gene. The CDR3 is 15 amino acids. CDR3 region: CASTGTGGGNQPQHF. The CDR3 nucleotides are TGTGCCAGCACTGGGACAGGTGGGGGCAATCAGCCCCAGCATTTT.

This clonotype has ten or more counts. This rearrangement joins TRBV7-2 to TRBJ1-5; TRBD1 matches 12 bases. CDR3 length: 18 residues. Germline V gene sequence: CDR1 SGHTA, CDR2 FQGNSA. With 2 bases clipped from V and 2 bases from J, the junction kept 7 bases outside the gene matches. CDR3 amino acids: CASSLTGTGGNGNQPQHF. In DNA form, the CDR3 reads TGTGCCAGCAGCTTAACCGGGACAGGGGGCAATGGCAATCAGCCCCAGCATTTT.

The chain recombines TRBV6-5 with TRBJ1-3, with a tentative D call TRBD1 (5 bases). CDR3 length equals 14 residues. With 2 bases removed from V and 0 bases from J, the gap between germline ends came to 5 bases. Per germline, CDR1 MNHEY and CDR2 SVGAGI. The CDR3 spells CASSYGGSGNTIYF. The CDR3 DNA follows: TGTGCCAGCAGTTACGGGGGCTCTGGAAACACCATATATTTT.

This clonotype was recorded at least ten times. The V call is TRBV30, the J call TRBJ2-5, with TRBD2 as a possible D gene (6 bases). Germline V lookup: CDR1 GTSNPN, CDR2 SVGIG (reference sequence). CDR3 length: 13 amino acids. With 0 bases removed from V and 5 bases from J, the gap between germline ends came to 10 bases. CDR3 protein: CAWSVLRGETQYF. The CDR3 DNA reads TGTGCCTGGAGTGTACTTCGGGGGGAGACCCAGTACTTC.

This clonotype was seen repeatedly, ten times or more. The chain links TRBV5-1 to TRBJ2-5, with 7 bases that match TRBD2. In germline, CDR1 is SGHRS, CDR2 YFSETQ. The CDR3 runs to 15 residues. V lost 1 base and J lost 3; bases outside the gene matches: 6. Here the CDR3 reads CASSLRAGKEETQYF. CDR3 in DNA: TGCGCCAGCAGCTTGCGAGCGGGGAAGGAAGAGACCCAGTACTTC.

This clonotype was seen many times. The chain couples TRBV12-3 or TRBV12-4 to TRBJ1-5, with a weak D call TRBD1 (5 bases). V lost 2 bases and J lost 3, with 11 bases in between. The CDR3 spans 15 residues. This chain's CDR3 is CASSLHGGFNQPQHF. CDR3 coding DNA: TGTGCCAGCAGTTTACACGGGGGTTTCAATCAGCCCCAGCATTTT.

This clonotype was recorded at least ten times. CDR3 in DNA: TGTGCCAGCAGTCCTCACCGCCTTAGCGGGGGCTCCTACAATGAGCAGTTCTTC. Its protein is CASSPHRLSGGSYNEQFF. The chain carries TRBV28 and TRBJ2-1; the match to TRBD2 covers 9 bases. The CDR3 totals 18 residues. Germline V gene data show CDR1 as MDHEN and CDR2 as SYDVKM. The V segment lost 5 bases and the J segment 0 bases; nucleotides outside the gene matches: 11.

This clonotype has more than one count but fewer than ten. The rearrangement uses TRBV11-2 and TRBJ2-7; D remains unclear. V dropped 1 base and J dropped 1 base, with 11 bases sitting between them. CDR3 length: 15 residues. The germline V gene encodes CDR1 SGHAT and CDR2 FQNNGV. The CDR3 protein is CASSLALGSSYEQYF. CDR3 DNA: TGTGCCAGCAGCTTAGCTCTCGGGTCTTCCTACGAGCAGTACTTC.

This clonotype showed up many times. This chain links TRBV10-3 with TRBJ2-3, with 8 bases aligning to TRBD1. This CDR3 region has 19 residues. Germline values: CDR1 ENHRY, CDR2 SYGVKD. The ends lost 2 bases at V and 1 base at J; junction bases unmatched: 14. The chain's CDR3 is CAISELALTGTGGTDTQYF. The CDR3 DNA reads TGTGCCATCAGTGAGCTAGCCCTTACCGGGACAGGCGGCACAGATACGCAGTATTTT.

This clonotype was picked up many times. The chain is built from TRBV2 and TRBJ2-7, with D unclear. Trimming left V 1 base short and J 2 bases short, with 12 bases between. Germline-derived CDR1 and CDR2 are SNHLY and FYNNEI. CDR3 length equals 15 residues. As DNA, the CDR3 is TGTGCCAGCAGTGAAGGTCCGGACGGCCCCTACGAGCAGTACGTC. Protein sequence: CASSEGPDGPYEQYV.

V and J are TRBV6-1 and TRBJ1-1; D not certain. V was cut by 5 bases and J by 4 bases, with 11 bases left in between. CDR1 and CDR2 (germline): MNHNS, SASEGT. The CDR3 extends over 13 amino acids. The CDR3 bases are TGTGCCAGCAGTATCCCGGAGGGCACTGAAGCTTTCTTT. As protein: CASSIPEGTEAFF.

This clonotype has at least ten counts. V and J are TRBV5-1 and TRBJ1-5; D call uncertain. Between the trimmed V and J ends, which lost 3 bases and 3 bases, there was a span of 13 bases. The CDR3 spans 15 residues. Germline V gene data show CDR1 as SGHRS and CDR2 as YFSETQ. CDR3 sequence reads: CASSSLGLPNQPQHF. The CDR3 DNA is TGCGCCAGCAGCTCATTGGGCCTCCCCAATCAGCCCCAGCATTTT.

This clonotype was found many times. This sequence joins TRBV30 and TRBJ2-1; D remains ambiguous. Trimming took 3 bases from V and 4 from J, leaving 13 bases between them. CDR3 length equals 14 residues. Germline CDR1 reads GTSNPN; CDR2 reads SVGIG (reference sequence). CDR3 sequence: CAWRPGLGYNEQFF. The CDR3, as DNA: TGTGCCTGGAGGCCGGGCTTAGGGTACAATGAGCAGTTCTTC.

This clonotype was counted ten times or more. V is TRBV12-3 or TRBV12-4 and J is TRBJ1-6; D unresolved. V lost 6 bases to trimming and J lost 8 bases, with 8 bases between them. The CDR3 spans 12 residues. The CDR3 nucleotides read TGTGCCAGCAGACTGATGGATTCACCCCTCCACTTT. Translation: CASRLMDSPLHF.

This clonotype was seen ten or more times. The rearrangement links TRBV4-1 to TRBJ2-5; TRBD2 is a possible D gene (6 bases). Germline V gene sequence: CDR1 MGHRA, CDR2 YSYEKL. This CDR3 has 15 residues. The V end lost 0 bases, the J end lost 5 bases, and 13 bases lay between the germline ends. The CDR3 DNA reads as TGCGCCAGCAGCCAAGATGGACTAAAACGGGAGACCCAGTACTTC. This codes for CASSQDGLKRETQYF.